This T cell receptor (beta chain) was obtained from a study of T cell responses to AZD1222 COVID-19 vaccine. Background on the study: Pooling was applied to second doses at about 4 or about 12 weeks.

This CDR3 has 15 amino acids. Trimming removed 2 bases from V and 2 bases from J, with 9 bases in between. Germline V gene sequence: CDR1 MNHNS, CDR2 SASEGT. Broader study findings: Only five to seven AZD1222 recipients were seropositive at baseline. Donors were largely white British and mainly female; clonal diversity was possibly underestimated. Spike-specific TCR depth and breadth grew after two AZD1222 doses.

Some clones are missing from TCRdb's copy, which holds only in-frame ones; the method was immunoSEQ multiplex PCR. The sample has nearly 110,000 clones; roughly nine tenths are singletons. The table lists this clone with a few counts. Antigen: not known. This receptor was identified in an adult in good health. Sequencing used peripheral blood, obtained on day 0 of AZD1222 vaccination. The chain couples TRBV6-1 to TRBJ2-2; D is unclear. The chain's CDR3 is CASSEIMGNTGELFF. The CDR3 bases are TGTGCCAGCAGTGAAATCATGGGAAACACCGGGGAGCTGTTTTTT.